Sequencing of this T cell receptor (beta chain) was carried out in a study of cytomegalovirus exposure and HLA in healthy donors. To note about this clone: Its specificity is not known.

Primers for the PCR totalled 60 Vbeta and 13 Jbeta. Some clones are missing from TCRdb's copy, which holds only in-frame ones; the method was immunoSEQ multiplex PCR. This sample yields approximately 190,000 clones, of which 75% to 90% are seen a single time; approximately 2.9% belongs to the top ten. General study points: The authors later linked a missense DCLRE1C variant to TCR beta V- and J-gene trimming. A cluster of highly shared sequence variants was likely a sequencing artifact. Highest at DRB1 and lowest at HLA-C, TCR association rates differed among HLA loci in a later analysis. The study designated 150 to 200 TCR beta chains cytomegalovirus-associated.

Sample: PBMCs. This receptor was obtained from a woman aged 45-65 years in good health and CMV-seropositive.

The CDR3 region has the DNA TGTGCCAGCACCCCCCCTTCTCGTGGCTACACCTTC. Translation gives CASTPPSRGYTF. The chain is built from TRBV7-2 and TRBJ1-2; no firm D call. CDR1 and CDR2 (germline): SGHTA, FQGNSA. CDR3 length: 12 residues. The ends were cut back, 7 bases at V and 7 bases at J, with 13 bases in the middle.